These T cell receptor beta chains were read from a single sample in a study of cytomegalovirus exposure and HLA in healthy donors. Some clones are missing from TCRdb's copy, which holds only in-frame ones; the method was immunoSEQ multiplex PCR. The sample consists of 95,000 to 150,000 clones, around 70% of them appearing once. The sequencing sample was made of PBMCs. These receptors were taken from a woman aged 35 to 49 in good health and CMV-seropositive. Each CDR3 is given with its conserved first and last residue. A D gene is named only where the DNA matches it firmly. A row's size may be missing; if present it is once, few, many or a size class.

clone size: .
V gene: TRBV7-3
J gene: TRBJ2-7
D gene: .
CDR3 DNA: TGTGCCAGCAGCCAAGGGACATTCTACGAGCAGTACTTC
CDR3 protein: CASSQGTFYEQYF

clone size: .
V gene: TRBV29-1
J gene: TRBJ1-5
D gene: .
CDR3 DNA: TGCAGCGTTGAGGCAGGGGACAATCAGCCCCAGCATTTT
CDR3 protein: CSVEAGDNQPQHF

clone size: few
V gene: TRBV7-2
J gene: TRBJ1-5
D gene: .
CDR3 DNA: TGTGCCAGCAGCTTAGCATTTACGGGTGTCAGTCAGCCCCAGCATTTT
CDR3 protein: CASSLAFTGVSQPQHF

clone size: .
V gene: TRBV9
J gene: TRBJ2-2
D gene: TRBD1
CDR3 DNA: TGTGCCAGCAGCGTCCGGGACAGGAACACCGGGGAGCTGTTTTTT
CDR3 protein: CASSVRDRNTGELFF

clone size: .
V gene: TRBV19
J gene: TRBJ2-7
D gene: TRBD1
CDR3 DNA: TGTGCCAGCCTTGACAGGGGTACGCACGAGCAGTACTTC
CDR3 protein: CASLDRGTHEQYF

clone size: .
V gene: TRBV4-2
J gene: TRBJ2-2
D gene: .
CDR3 DNA: TGTGCCAGCAGCCAAGAAAGGCAGGGGAACACCGGGGAGCTGTTTTTT
CDR3 protein: CASSQERQGNTGELFF

clone size: .
V gene: TRBV7-2
J gene: TRBJ2-5
D gene: .
CDR3 DNA: TGTGCCAGCAGTTCCTTTGGGGCAGGAGAGACCCAGTACTTC
CDR3 protein: CASSSFGAGETQYF

clone size: .
V gene: TRBV7-3
J gene: TRBJ2-3
D gene: TRBD2
CDR3 DNA: TGTGCCAGCAGCCCTGGACCGGGACTAGCGGGGATCGGCACAGATACGCAGTATTTT
CDR3 protein: CASSPGPGLAGIGTDTQYF

clone size: .
V gene: TRBV19
J gene: TRBJ2-2
D gene: .
CDR3 DNA: TGTGCCAGTAGTATTTATCAGGGAATAACCGGGGAGCTGTTTTTT
CDR3 protein: CASSIYQGITGELFF

clone size: .
V gene: TRBV2
J gene: TRBJ2-7
D gene: .
CDR3 DNA: TGTGCCAGCGGGGGGACGGAGGATCACGAGCAGTACTTC
CDR3 protein: CASGGTEDHEQYF

clone size: .
V gene: TRBV7-8
J gene: TRBJ2-3
D gene: TRBD2
CDR3 DNA: TGTGCCAGCAGCTCCAGGGGGGAGCGGGGGGAGGATACGCAGTATTTT
CDR3 protein: CASSSRGERGEDTQYF

clone size: .
V gene: TRBV4-1
J gene: TRBJ1-4
D gene: .
CDR3 DNA: TGCGCCAGCAGCCAAGATAGCAATGAAAAACTGTTTTTT
CDR3 protein: CASSQDSNEKLFF

clone size: .
V gene: TRBV6-5
J gene: TRBJ1-4
D gene: .
CDR3 DNA: TGTGCCAGCAGTTATCTCGGGGGGCCACTTAATGAAAAACTGTTTTTT
CDR3 protein: CASSYLGGPLNEKLFF

clone size: .
V gene: TRBV2
J gene: TRBJ2-7
D gene: .
CDR3 DNA: TGTGCCAGCAGTGATCCAGATATCTACGAGCAGTACTTC
CDR3 protein: CASSDPDIYEQYF

clone size: .
V gene: TRBV4-3
J gene: TRBJ2-7
D gene: .
CDR3 DNA: TGCGCCAGCAGCCAAGGGTCCAGTTACGAGCAGTACTTC
CDR3 protein: CASSQGSSYEQYF

clone size: .
V gene: TRBV6-5
J gene: TRBJ2-1
D gene: .
CDR3 DNA: TGTGCCAGCAGTTACTTCGGGGGGACATACAATGAGCAGTTCTTC
CDR3 protein: CASSYFGGTYNEQFF

clone size: .
V gene: TRBV19
J gene: TRBJ1-6
D gene: .
CDR3 DNA: TGTGCCAGTAGTTCGTCAGGGGCGAAACCAAATTCACCCCTCCACTTT
CDR3 protein: CASSSSGAKPNSPLHF

clone size: .
V gene: TRBV2
J gene: TRBJ1-1
D gene: .
CDR3 DNA: TGTGCCAGCAGTGAACAGTCCCGGGGCACTGAAGCTTTCTTT
CDR3 protein: CASSEQSRGTEAFF

clone size: .
V gene: TRBV10-3
J gene: TRBJ2-2
D gene: .
CDR3 DNA: TGTGCCACACGGGGTAAAACAGGGCCGAACACCGGGGAGCTGTTTTTT
CDR3 protein: CATRGKTGPNTGELFF

clone size: .
V gene: TRBV19
J gene: TRBJ1-1
D gene: .
CDR3 DNA: TGTGCCAGTAGTATTGGGCCGAACACTGAAGCTTTCTTT
CDR3 protein: CASSIGPNTEAFF

clone size: few
V gene: TRBV9
J gene: TRBJ2-7
D gene: TRBD1
CDR3 DNA: TGTGCCAGCAGCTTCCGGGACAGGGGGGACGAGCAGTACTTC
CDR3 protein: CASSFRDRGDEQYF

clone size: .
V gene: TRBV11-2
J gene: TRBJ2-2
D gene: .
CDR3 DNA: TGTGCCAGCAGCTTGTTCGAGGGGGAGCTGTTTTTT
CDR3 protein: CASSLFEGELFF

clone size: .
V gene: TRBV5-1
J gene: TRBJ2-1
D gene: .
CDR3 DNA: TGCGCCAGCAGCTCTACGCAGGGGGGCAATGAGCAGTTCTTC
CDR3 protein: CASSSTQGGNEQFF